The 13 T cell receptor beta chains listed next were all sequenced from one sample in a study of T cell responses to AZD1222 COVID-19 vaccine. Clones were sequenced by immunoSEQ multiplex PCR, and TCRdb holds only the in-frame ones, with some missing. The sample contains around 130,000 clones, 90% to 95% of which appear only once. The source was peripheral blood, collected on day 0 of AZD1222 vaccination. The receptor source for this set is an adult in good health.

V is TRBV14 and J is TRBJ1-2; 10 bases are shared with TRBD1. Losses at the gene ends were 0 bases for V and 7 bases for J; bases not matched to a gene: 5. Germline CDR1 reads SGHDN; CDR2 reads FVKESK. CDR3 length equals 15 residues. In DNA, the CDR3 is TGTGCCAGCAGCCAAGAAGACAGGGGGCAGGTTGGCTACACCTTC. Translated, it gives CASSQEDRGQVGYTF.

V usage is TRBV18 and J usage is TRBJ2-1; TRBD1 is a possible D gene (8 bases). CDR1 and CDR2 from the germline V gene are KGHSH and LQKENI. This CDR3 is built from 15 residues. The V gene lost 4 bases and the J gene lost 5 bases, with 15 bases spanning the gap. For the CDR3, the DNA is TGTGCCAGCTCACTCGGACAGGGAGGGAACAATGAGCAGTTCTTC. It translates to CASSLGQGGNNEQFF.

This chain connects TRBV6-5 to TRBJ1-1; 8 positions match TRBD1. The V segment lost 6 bases and the J segment 6 bases; nucleotides outside the gene matches: 9. The CDR3 spans 14 residues. Per the germline V gene, CDR1 is MNHEY and CDR2 is SVGAGI. For the CDR3, the DNA is TGTGCCAGCAGAAAAGGACAGGGTGAGGCTGAAGCTTTCTTT. Protein product: CASRKGQGEAEAFF.

A single count supports this clone. The chain carries TRBV6-5 and TRBJ1-5, with D possibly being TRBD1 (6 bases). The CDR3 extends over 15 amino acids. V lost 0 bases, J lost 9 bases, and 15 bases lay in between. The germline CDR1 and CDR2 sequences are MNHEY and SVGAGI. This CDR3 is CASSYSGSQGWPQHF. The CDR3 bases are TGTGCCAGCAGTTACTCAGGGAGCCAGGGGTGGCCCCAGCATTTT.

The CDR3 region has the DNA TGCAGTGCTGCGAACACTGAAGCTTTCTTT. Translation: CSAANTEAFF. The gene calls are TRBV20-1 and TRBJ1-1; no clear D gene. The germline gives CDR1 DFQATT, CDR2 SNEGSKA (reference sequence). The CDR3 loop spans 10 amino acids. The germline V and J ends were trimmed by 5 bases and 1 base, with 2 bases remaining between them.

The V gene is TRBV10-3, the J gene TRBJ1-4; D unresolved. Trimming cost V 3 bases and J 8 bases, with 10 bases left between them. Per germline, CDR1 ENHRY and CDR2 SYGVKD. This CDR3 is 13 amino acids long. DNA for the CDR3: TGTGCCATCAGTGAAAGGAGGGAGGAAAAACTGTTTTTT. As protein: CAISERREEKLFF.

The chain uses TRBV4-1 and TRBJ1-5; 8 nucleotides match TRBD1. Looked up from germline, CDR1 is MGHRA and CDR2 is YSYEKL. The length of the CDR3 is 16 residues. With V trimmed by 5 bases and J by 7 bases, 13 bases remained unmatched. The CDR3 coding sequence is TGCGCCAGCAGCACATATCCCCAGGGGGCTGGGCAGCCCCAGCATTTT. This sequence encodes CASSTYPQGAGQPQHF.

The count of this clone is one. The chain links TRBV6-5 to TRBJ2-7; TRBD2 matches at 9 bases. Germline assignment: CDR1 MNHEY and CDR2 SVGAGI. Losses at the gene ends were 2 bases for V and 6 bases for J; bases not matched to a gene: 5. This CDR3 has 14 amino acids. CDR3 nucleotide sequence: TGTGCCAGCAGTTACCCGGGACTAGCAGCCGAGCAGTACTTC. It specifies CASSYPGLAAEQYF.

The chain carries TRBV2 and TRBJ1-5; 9 bases match TRBD1. The CDR3 consists of 17 residues. Germline CDR1 reads SNHLY; CDR2 reads FYNNEI. Unmatched junction bases numbered 10, after V lost 4 bases and J lost 3 bases. In DNA, the CDR3 is TGTGCCAGCAGTGGATACGACAGGGGGTATGACAATCAGCCCCAGCATTTT. Its translation is CASSGYDRGYDNQPQHF.

The chain combines TRBV4-1 with TRBJ2-1, with 7 bases fitting TRBD2. Looked up from germline, CDR1 is MGHRA and CDR2 is YSYEKL. The J segment lost 2 bases and the V segment lost 1 base, leaving 5 bases of the junction unmatched. The CDR3 runs 16 residues. CDR3 nucleotide sequence: TGCGCCAGCAGCCAAGTGGTCCTAGCGGCCTACAATGAGCAGTTCTTC. Encoded protein: CASSQVVLAAYNEQFF.

The CDR3 is CASRGGKYEQYF. The DNA for the CDR3 is TGTGCCAGCAGGGGGGGGAAGTACGAGCAGTACTTC. The chain uses TRBV12-3 or TRBV12-4 and TRBJ2-7; 7 nucleotides agree with TRBD2. The CDR3 covers 12 residues. V dropped 6 bases and J dropped 4; count of bases not matched to a gene: 3.

This clone was seen only once. The chain uses TRBV5-1 and TRBJ2-7; 8 bases are shared with TRBD2. CDR3 length: 14 residues. Germline V gene lookup returns CDR1 SGHRS and CDR2 YFSETQ. The ends lost 3 bases at V and 7 bases at J; junction bases unmatched: 9. The CDR3 sequence is CASSSGGAVGEQYF. The CDR3 region has the DNA TGCGCCAGCAGCTCGGGAGGGGCTGTGGGGGAGCAGTACTTC.

This chain joins TRBV29-1 and TRBJ1-2, with 9 bases that match TRBD1. V lost 6 bases to trimming and J lost 0 bases; unmatched junction nucleotides: 5. Germline assignment: CDR1 SQVTM and CDR2 ANQGSEA. The CDR3 consists of 14 residues. The CDR3 coding sequence is TGCAGCGTAGGAGGGACAGGGACTAACTATGGCTACACCTTC. This sequence encodes CSVGGTGTNYGYTF.